This T cell receptor (beta chain) was captured by sequencing in a study of response to subunit inactivated influenza vaccine listed by TCRdb under 2018. As for the study more broadly: To follow how T cells responded to a trivalent subunit inactivated influenza vaccine, the researchers relied on deep quantitative profiling of the T cell receptor repertoire.

Receptors were amplified or captured by RT-PCR. The sample was run on an Illumina HiSeq 2500. Through fastp at Q25 and MiXCR, TCRdb rebuilt clones from the public reads, retaining in-frame beta chains. One record per CDR3 amino acid sequence lists the most common genes and DNA. This sample is represented by hundreds of thousands of distinct CDR3 sequences; 15% to 18% of them were singletons. Around 10% of the sample lies in the top ten. The paper's findings and limits, for the study overall: The authors proposed that each seasonal influenza vaccination may bring in only a limited number of new T cells.

The trim is 0 bases for V and 2 bases for J, with a gap of 11 bases between the germline ends. Inclusive of the bounding cysteine and phenylalanine, the CDR3 is 15 residues long. The kept DNA is CDR3 alone, 45 bases in frame from the first base. This clonotype came up many times. It lacks a known antigen. No qualities accompany the bases; no much larger clone lies one base away. The sample here was PBMCs from blood, taken approximately 12 days after vaccination. Recombination linked TRBV12-3 or TRBV12-4 to TRBJ2-7, with TRBD1 perhaps the D gene, on 6 matching bases. The TCR originated in a man aged 45-65 years who received an inactivated influenza vaccine. Donor details come from another sample of the same person, matched by shared clones. CDR3 protein: CASSLAPRGPYEQYF. The DNA sequence follows: TGTGCCAGCAGTTTAGCCCCCAGGGGCCCCTACGAGCAGTACTTC.